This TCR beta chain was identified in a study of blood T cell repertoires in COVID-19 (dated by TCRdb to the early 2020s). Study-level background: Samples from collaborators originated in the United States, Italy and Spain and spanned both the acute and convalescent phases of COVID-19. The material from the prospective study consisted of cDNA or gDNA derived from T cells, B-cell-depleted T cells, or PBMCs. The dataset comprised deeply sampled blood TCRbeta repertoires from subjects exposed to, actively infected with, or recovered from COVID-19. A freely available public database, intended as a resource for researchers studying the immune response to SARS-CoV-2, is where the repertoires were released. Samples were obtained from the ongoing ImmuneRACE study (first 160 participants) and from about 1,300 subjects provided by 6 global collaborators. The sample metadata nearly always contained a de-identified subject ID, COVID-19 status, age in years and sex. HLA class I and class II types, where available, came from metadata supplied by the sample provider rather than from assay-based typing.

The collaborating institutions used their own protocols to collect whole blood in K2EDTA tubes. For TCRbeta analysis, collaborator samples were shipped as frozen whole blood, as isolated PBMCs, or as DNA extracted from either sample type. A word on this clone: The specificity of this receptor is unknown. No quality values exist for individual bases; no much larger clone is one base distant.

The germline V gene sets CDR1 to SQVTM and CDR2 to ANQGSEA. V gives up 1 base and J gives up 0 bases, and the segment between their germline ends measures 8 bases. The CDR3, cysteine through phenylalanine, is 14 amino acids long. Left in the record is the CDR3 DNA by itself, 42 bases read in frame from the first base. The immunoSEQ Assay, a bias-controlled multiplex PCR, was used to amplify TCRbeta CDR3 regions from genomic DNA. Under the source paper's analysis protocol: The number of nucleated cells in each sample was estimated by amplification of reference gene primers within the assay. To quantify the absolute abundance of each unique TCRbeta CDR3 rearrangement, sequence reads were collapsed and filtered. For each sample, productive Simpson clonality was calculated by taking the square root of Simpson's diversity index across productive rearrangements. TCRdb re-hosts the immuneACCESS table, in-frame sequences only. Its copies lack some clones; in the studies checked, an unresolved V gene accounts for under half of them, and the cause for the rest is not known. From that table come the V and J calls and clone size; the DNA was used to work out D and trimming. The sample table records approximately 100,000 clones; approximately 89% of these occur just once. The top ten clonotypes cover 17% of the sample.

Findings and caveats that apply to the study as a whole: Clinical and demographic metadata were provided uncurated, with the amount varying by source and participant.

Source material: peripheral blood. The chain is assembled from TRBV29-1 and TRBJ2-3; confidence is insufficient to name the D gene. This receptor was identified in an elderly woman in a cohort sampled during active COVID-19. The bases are TGCAGCGTTGAAGGCGGTGGGAGCACAGATACGCAGTATTTT. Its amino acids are CSVEGGGSTDTQYF.